Listed below are T cell receptor beta chains from one sample, sequenced in a study of cytomegalovirus exposure and HLA in healthy donors. Sequencing used immunoSEQ multiplex PCR; TCRdb keeps in-frame clones, though not all of them. In the table there are about 140,000 clones, approximately 82% of which are singletons. The sequenced sample was PBMCs. Receptors originate from a woman between 40 and 50 years old in good health and CMV-seronegative. CDR3s include the opening cysteine and the closing phenylalanine or tryptophan. D genes are given only for firm matches. The size entry is marked missing in some rows and otherwise reads once, few, many or a size class.

V gene	J gene	clone size	D gene	CDR3 protein	CDR3 DNA
TRBV7-8	TRBJ1-3	once	.	CASSPPGGRGNTIYF	TGTGCCAGCAGCCCCCCGGGAGGGCGTGGAAACACCATATATTTT
TRBV6-6	TRBJ2-3	few	.	CASSYFGPAADTQYF	TGTGCCAGCAGTTATTTCGGTCCAGCGGCAGATACGCAGTATTTT
TRBV27	TRBJ2-7	.	.	CASSFRTGREEQYF	TGTGCCAGCAGTTTTCGGACAGGGAGGGAAGAGCAGTACTTC
TRBV5-1	TRBJ2-7	once	TRBD1	CASSYGRQYGTARPYEQYF	TGCGCCAGCAGCTACGGACGGCAGTACGGGACAGCGAGACCCTACGAGCAGTACTTC
TRBV9	TRBJ2-1	.	.	CASSVDGRGADEQFF	TGTGCCAGCAGCGTAGATGGCAGGGGGGCGGACGAGCAGTTCTTC
TRBV5-4	TRBJ2-4	.	TRBD1	CASSLQGATKNIQYF	TGTGCCAGCAGCCTACAGGGGGCCACCAAAAACATTCAGTACTTC
TRBV7-2	TRBJ1-5	few	.	CASSLDLTLGVIQPQHF	TGTGCCAGCAGCTTAGATTTAACGCTAGGGGTAATCCAGCCCCAGCATTTT
TRBV21-1	TRBJ2-2	once	.	CASSRGEGWGGELFF	TGTGCCAGCAGCCGTGGGGAGGGTTGGGGCGGGGAGCTGTTTTTT
TRBV5-1	TRBJ1-1	.	.	CASSLVGAMNTEAFF	TGCGCCAGCAGCTTGGTGGGGGCAATGAACACTGAAGCTTTCTTT
TRBV7-3	TRBJ1-1	.	.	CASSFGAWNEAFF	TGTGCCAGCAGCTTTGGGGCGTGGAATGAAGCTTTCTTT
TRBV7-9	TRBJ2-1	.	TRBD1	CASSHMTRGLTNNEQFF	TGTGCCAGCAGCCACATGACCAGGGGGCTCACGAACAATGAGCAGTTCTTC
TRBV18	TRBJ1-5	.	.	CASSPAGGAQHF	TGTGCCAGCTCACCGGCGGGAGGGGCCCAGCATTTT
TRBV6-6	TRBJ2-7	.	TRBD1	CASRSLSTGAYEQYF	TGTGCCAGCAGATCTCTCTCGACAGGGGCCTACGAGCAGTACTTC
TRBV2	TRBJ1-4	once	TRBD1	CASSRQGAFEKLFF	TGTGCCAGCAGTCGACAGGGGGCGTTTGAAAAACTGTTTTTT
TRBV19	TRBJ2-7	.	TRBD2	CARDWGPGGWGQTYEQYF	TGTGCCAGAGACTGGGGCCCGGGGGGATGGGGCCAGACCTACGAGCAGTACTTC
TRBV9	TRBJ2-7	.	.	CASSVGTNYYEQYF	TGTGCCAGCAGCGTAGGCACAAACTACTACGAGCAGTACTTC
TRBV28	TRBJ1-2	once	.	CASRASGSGYTF	TGTGCCAGCAGAGCGTCGGGATCTGGCTACACCTTC
TRBV6-5	TRBJ2-4	.	.	CASSFMADSVNIQYF	TGTGCCAGCAGTTTTATGGCAGACTCAGTAAACATTCAGTACTTC
TRBV5-1	TRBJ2-7	few	.	CASTWGPSGSYEQYF	TGCGCCAGCACTTGGGGGCCAAGCGGCTCCTACGAGCAGTACTTC
TRBV5-6	TRBJ2-7	.	.	CASSFGTGPTGFYEQYF	TGTGCCAGCAGCTTCGGGACCGGGCCCACAGGGTTCTACGAGCAGTACTTC
TRBV11-2	TRBJ1-6	.	TRBD1	CASSARDSRYSPLHF	TGTGCCAGCAGCGCCCGGGACAGTCGGTATTCACCCCTCCACTTT
TRBV5-1	TRBJ1-5	few	.	CASSPSANQPQHF	TGCGCCAGCAGCCCAAGCGCAAATCAGCCCCAGCATTTT
TRBV5-1	TRBJ1-1	few	.	CASSLVPGIKNTEAFF	TGCGCCAGCAGCTTGGTCCCGGGGATAAAGAACACTGAAGCTTTCTTT
TRBV6-6	TRBJ1-5	.	.	CASSYAAQPQHF	TGTGCCAGCAGTTACGCGGCCCAGCCCCAGCATTTT
TRBV7-2	TRBJ2-7	few	TRBD2	CASSSGTSFLTPQDF	TGTGCCAGCAGCTCAGGGACTAGTTTTCTCACACCGCAGGACTTC
TRBV6-5	TRBJ2-2	.	.	CASTRGWSATGELFF	TGTGCCAGCACCCGAGGGTGGTCGGCCACCGGGGAGCTGTTTTTT
TRBV27	TRBJ1-2	.	.	CASSLSMGTSGYGYTF	TGTGCCAGCAGTTTATCGATGGGGACTTCGGGCTATGGCTACACCTTC
TRBV30	TRBJ2-7	.	TRBD2	CAWRTSGASYEQYF	TGTGCCTGGAGGACTAGCGGGGCCTCCTACGAGCAGTACTTC
TRBV15	TRBJ2-6	.	TRBD1	CATSGIRGTGANVLTF	TGTGCCACCAGCGGAATCAGGGGGACTGGGGCCAACGTCCTGACTTTC
TRBV30	TRBJ2-7	few	.	CAWRGARTYEQYF	TGTGCCTGGAGAGGGGCTAGAACCTACGAGCAGTACTTC
TRBV7-8	TRBJ2-3	.	.	CASSLASGRTDTQYF	TGTGCCAGCAGCTTAGCAAGCGGACGCACAGATACGCAGTATTTT
TRBV28	TRBJ1-1	.	TRBD1	CASSPGQGKAFF	TGTGCCAGCAGTCCGGGACAGGGGAAAGCTTTCTTT
TRBV18	TRBJ1-2	.	TRBD1	CASSQQGNYGYTF	TGTGCCAGCTCACAACAGGGGAACTATGGCTACACCTTC
TRBV5-1	TRBJ2-7	.	.	CASGPPSSYEQYF	TGCGCCAGCGGCCCCCCCTCCTCCTACGAGCAGTACTTC
TRBV28	TRBJ2-1	.	.	CASSFTHSSYNEQFF	TGTGCCAGCAGTTTCACCCACAGCTCCTACAATGAGCAGTTCTTC
TRBV7-2	TRBJ2-3	.	TRBD1	CASSLQGTGTSTQYF	TGTGCCAGCAGCTTACAAGGGACAGGCACATCTACGCAGTATTTT
TRBV7-2	TRBJ2-1	few	.	CASSLGPTSYNEQFF	TGTGCCAGCAGCTTAGGCCCCACTTCCTACAATGAGCAGTTCTTC
TRBV10-3	TRBJ2-5	.	TRBD2	CAISEGGSRETQYF	TGTGCCATCAGTGAGGGCGGGAGCAGAGAGACCCAGTACTTC
TRBV2	TRBJ2-7	few	TRBD1	CASSETGVGTYEQYF	TGTGCCAGCAGTGAAACAGGGGTAGGAACCTACGAGCAGTACTTC
TRBV11-2	TRBJ2-7	.	TRBD1	CASSSHTGGVVSYEQYF	TGTGCCAGCAGCTCACACACAGGGGGCGTTGTCTCCTACGAGCAGTACTTC
TRBV12-5	TRBJ2-5	.	TRBD1	CASAPPGTGGSPQYF	TGTGCTAGTGCCCCCCCAGGGACAGGGGGCTCACCACAGTACTTC
TRBV27	TRBJ1-3	.	.	CASSHDLGSAGNTIYF	TGTGCCAGCAGTCACGACCTAGGAAGCGCTGGAAACACCATATATTTT
TRBV5-1	TRBJ2-5	once	.	CASSFGRGSQETQYF	TGCGCCAGCAGCTTCGGGCGGGGAAGTCAAGAGACCCAGTACTTC
TRBV6-5	TRBJ1-2	.	TRBD1	CASVLGQATNYGYTF	TGTGCCAGCGTCCTAGGACAGGCTACTAACTATGGCTACACCTTC
TRBV7-9	TRBJ2-1	.	TRBD2	CASSLAAGLAGGYEQFF	TGTGCCAGCAGCTTAGCGGCGGGACTAGCGGGAGGGTATGAGCAGTTCTTC
TRBV5-1	TRBJ2-7	.	.	CASTLGGTGTYEQYF	TGCGCCAGCACCCTTGGGGGGACGGGCACCTACGAGCAGTACTTC
TRBV27	TRBJ1-2	few	.	CASSLRVEGSYGYTF	TGTGCCAGCAGTTTAAGGGTTGAGGGCTCCTATGGCTACACCTTC
TRBV5-1	TRBJ2-2	.	.	CASSGRVERGELFF	TGCGCCAGCAGCGGCAGGGTTGAACGCGGGGAGCTGTTTTTT
TRBV7-9	TRBJ2-7	.	.	CSSSPRDYEQYF	TGTTCCAGCAGCCCCCGGGACTACGAGCAGTACTTC